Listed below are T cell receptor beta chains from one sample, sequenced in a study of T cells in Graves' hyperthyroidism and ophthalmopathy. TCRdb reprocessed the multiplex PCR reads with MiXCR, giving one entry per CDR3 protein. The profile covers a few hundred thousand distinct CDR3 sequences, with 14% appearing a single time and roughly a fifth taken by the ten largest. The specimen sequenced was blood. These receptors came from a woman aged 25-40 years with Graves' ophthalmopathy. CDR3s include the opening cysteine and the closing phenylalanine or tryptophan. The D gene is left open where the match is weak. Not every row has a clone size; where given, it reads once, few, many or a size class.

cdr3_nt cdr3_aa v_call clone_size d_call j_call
TGTGCCAGCAGTACGGGACGGGGGGCAGGCTACACCTTC CASSTGRGAGYTF TRBV27 NA NA TRBJ1-2
TGTGCCAGCAGCCCGAACCCGGGGGCTAGCACAGATACGCAGTATTTT CASSPNPGASTDTQYF TRBV4-2 few NA TRBJ2-3
TGCGCCAGCAGCTTGGTTCTAGCCGACACAGATACGCAGTATTTT CASSLVLADTDTQYF TRBV5-1 many NA TRBJ2-3
TGCGCCAGCAACATGGACATTGTTAACTATGGCTACACCTTC CASNMDIVNYGYTF TRBV10-1 NA NA TRBJ1-2
TGCAGTGCTAGGGGGACCGACCAAGAGACCCAGTACTTC CSARGTDQETQYF TRBV20-1 many NA TRBJ2-5
TGTGCCAGCAGCGACGAGAGCGGGGGGGCCACAGATACGCAGTATTTT CASSDESGGATDTQYF TRBV7-2 many TRBD2 TRBJ2-3
TGTGCCAGCAGTTTGGGGCCCCCGCGGTACGAGCAGTACTTC CASSLGPPRYEQYF TRBV12-3/TRBV12-4 many NA TRBJ2-7
TGTGCCAGCAGTTCGGACAGGGGTTCTGGGGCCAACGTCCTGACTTTC CASSSDRGSGANVLTF TRBV28 many TRBD1 TRBJ2-6
TGCGCCAGCAGCCAAGCCCAGGGACAGGGGCAAAACATTCAGTACTTC CASSQAQGQGQNIQYF TRBV4-1 few TRBD1 TRBJ2-4
TGTGCCAGCAGCGAAAGGTTAGGGTTTGAGCATTTT CASSERLGFEHF TRBV6-1 NA NA TRBJ1-5
TGCGCCAGCAGCTTGAGGGGCGACAGCAATCAGCCCCAGCATTTT CASSLRGDSNQPQHF TRBV5-1 many NA TRBJ1-5
TGTGCCAGCAGTTACTCTAGACACCTAAATGAGCAGTTCTTC CASSYSRHLNEQFF TRBV6-5 NA NA TRBJ2-1
TGTGCCAGCAGCTTTCTAGCGGGGGGGCCCGTTGCCCAGTACTTC CASSFLAGGPVAQYF TRBV7-2 many TRBD2 TRBJ2-5
TGCAGCGTCCAACTCACAGATACGCAGTATTTT CSVQLTDTQYF TRBV29-1 few NA TRBJ2-3
TGTGCCAGCAGCACAGGACAGGGGAGGGGTCTCTCCTACGAGCAGTACTTC CASSTGQGRGLSYEQYF TRBV9 many TRBD1 TRBJ2-7
TGTGCCAGCAGTTTAGGACAGGGAGTTGGCTACACCTTC CASSLGQGVGYTF TRBV27 few TRBD1 TRBJ1-2
TGCGCCAGCAGCTCCGGACAGGGCACTAATGAAAAACTGTTTTTT CASSSGQGTNEKLFF TRBV5-1 many TRBD1 TRBJ1-4
TGTGCCAGCAGTTACGGGGGGGTCGATGAGCAGTTCTTC CASSYGGVDEQFF TRBV2 many TRBD2 TRBJ2-1
TGTGCCACCAGCGGTAGGACAGAAACCAACAATGAGCAGTTCTTC CATSGRTETNNEQFF TRBV15 many NA TRBJ2-1
TGTGCCAGCAGCTTAGGGTCGGGAGAGACCCAGTACTTC CASSLGSGETQYF TRBV7-9 many NA TRBJ2-5
TGTGCCAGCAGCGTAGCGGAGGGGACTGACTATGGCTACACCTTC CASSVAEGTDYGYTF TRBV9 many NA TRBJ1-2
TGTGCCAGCAGCCCGCGGACTGGCCTAAGCTCCTACAATGAGCAGTTCTTC CASSPRTGLSSYNEQFF TRBV3-1 many NA TRBJ2-1